This is a list of T cell receptor beta chains from one sample in a study of control samples from healthy donors and cancer patients. Produced via immunoSEQ multiplex PCR; TCRdb's table is partial and in-frame only. The table has roughly 93,000 clones, about 88% seen once. Sequencing was done on a sample of PBMCs. These TCRs come from a woman between 45 and 60 years old with colorectal cancer. Both conserved end residues are part of each CDR3. A D gene is named only where the DNA matches it firmly. Some rows mark clone size as missing; the rest say once, few, many or name a class of expanded clone.

clone_size	j_call	d_call	v_call	cdr3_nt	cdr3_aa
.	TRBJ2-4	.	TRBV2	TGTGCCAGCAGTGGGGTACCGGGGGCGGCCAAAAACATTCAGTACTTC	CASSGVPGAAKNIQYF
.	TRBJ1-5	.	TRBV4-3	TGCGCCAGCAGCCAAGGGACAGTAGGAAATCAGCCCCAGCATTTT	CASSQGTVGNQPQHF
.	TRBJ2-3	.	TRBV4-3	TGCGCCAGCAGCCATAAGGGATCAGATACGCAGTATTTT	CASSHKGSDTQYF
.	TRBJ1-2	.	TRBV2	TGTGCCAGCAGTGGACAGACACCTAACTATGGCTACACCTTC	CASSGQTPNYGYTF
once	TRBJ1-2	.	TRBV25-1	TGTGCCAGCAGTGAATCAGGGACCTATGGCTACACCTTC	CASSESGTYGYTF
.	TRBJ1-1	TRBD1	TRBV28	TGTGCCAGCACCTGGACAGGGCAGAACACTGAAGCTTTCTTT	CASTWTGQNTEAFF
.	TRBJ1-2	TRBD1	TRBV12-3/TRBV12-4	TGTGCCAGCAGCGTGACAGGGGTAGTTGGCTACACCTTC	CASSVTGVVGYTF
.	TRBJ1-3	.	TRBV19	TGTGCCAGTAGTATTTTTGGGGACTCTGGAAACACCATATATTTT	CASSIFGDSGNTIYF
.	TRBJ1-1	.	TRBV15	TGTGCCACCAGCCGAACACTTCAGGGGAACACTGAAGCTTTCTTT	CATSRTLQGNTEAFF
.	TRBJ1-4	.	TRBV12-3/TRBV12-4	TGTGCCAGCAGTTTTGGACGGGAAAAACTGTTTTTT	CASSFGREKLFF
.	TRBJ1-5	.	TRBV12-3/TRBV12-4	TGTGCCAGCAGTTACGTTAATCAGCCCCAGCATTTT	CASSYVNQPQHF
.	TRBJ1-2	.	TRBV10-2	TGCGCCAGCTTGATGTCGGGCGGTTACGGCTACACCTTC	CASLMSGGYGYTF
few	TRBJ1-2	.	TRBV2	TGTGCCAGCCGTGGGGACGTACTCTATGGCTACACCTTC	CASRGDVLYGYTF
.	TRBJ2-1	.	TRBV6-5	TGTGCCAGCAGTTACGGGCCCGCCCTCTCCTACAATGAGCAGTTCTTC	CASSYGPALSYNEQFF
.	TRBJ1-2	.	TRBV4-3	TGCGCCAGCAGCCAAGCAAGGGGGAGCTATGGCTACACCTTC	CASSQARGSYGYTF
.	TRBJ1-3	TRBD1	TRBV30	TGTGCCTGGGGGGGGACAGGGGGCGCAAGAAACACCATATATTTT	CAWGGTGGARNTIYF
.	TRBJ2-1	TRBD1	TRBV5-1	TGCGCCAGCAGCTTGACAGGGGGCAATGAGCAGTTCTTC	CASSLTGGNEQFF
.	TRBJ2-3	TRBD1	TRBV3-1/TRBV3-2	TGTGCCAGCAGCCGAGAGTACGGGACAGGGGGCGCAGATACGCAGTATTTT	CASSREYGTGGADTQYF